The entry that follows covers one T cell receptor beta chain sequence. This entry belongs to a study of blood T cell repertoires in COVID-19. Study details: The United States, Italy and Spain supplied acute and convalescent COVID-19 samples. T cells, B-cell-depleted T cells, or PBMCs supplied cDNA or gDNA.

Per the study methods: Reference gene primer amplification gave estimated nucleated cell counts. Some clones are missing from TCRdb's copy, which holds only in-frame ones; the method was immunoSEQ multiplex PCR. The V and J calls and the clone size are those of that table, but D and trimming were determined from the DNA. The sample holds 20,000 to 30,000 clones; about 75% are singletons and the top ten take about 16%. V was pared by 0 bases and J by 4 bases, with 11 bases between. The CDR3 length is 15 residues. From germline, CDR1 is SGHKS and CDR2 YYEKEE (reference sequence). The receptor was isolated from an elderly man with active or convalescent COVID-19. Sample: peripheral blood. V is TRBV5-5 and J is TRBJ2-1; D gene ambiguous. The CDR3 bases are TGTGCCAGCAGCTTGGTCCAATCACAATACAATGAGCAGTTCTTC. Amino acids: CASSLVQSQYNEQFF.